Listed here are 31 T cell receptor beta chains from one sample, sequenced in a study of post-analysis software for immune sequencing data. Whole-study results and caveats: Roughly 5 TRBV segments were significantly more frequent in patients than in controls. TRBV5-6, TRBV5-1 and TRBV20-1 were among these segments.

Libraries were made from TCR beta cDNA, and they carried unique molecular identifiers. From the PCR reads, TCRdb called clonotypes with MiXCR, one entry per CDR3 protein. The repertoire holds hundreds of thousands of distinct CDR3 sequences, roughly 50% seen once, with about 4.5% in the top ten. Their recognized antigens are unknown. The sequenced sample was blood. These receptors came from a girl aged 5 to 17 with multiple sclerosis.

The chain couples TRBV7-3 to TRBJ2-4; 10 bases align to TRBD2. The end of the DNA aligns better with TRBJ2-5, so the J call may be wrong. CDR3 size: 16 residues. From germline, CDR1 is SGHTA and CDR2 FQGTGA. CDR3 nucleotides: TGTGCCAGCAGCTTAGATGGAGCGGGGGGGCAAGAGACCCAGTACTTC. It is translated as CASSLDGAGGQETQYF.

On this clonotype itself: The junction does not match germline at one end; this may be a read error. V is TRBV2 and J is TRBJ2-6; 7 nucleotides agree with TRBD1. The CDR3 covers 15 residues. The V gene's germline CDR1 is SNHLY and CDR2 FYNNEI. The CDR3 bases are TGTGCCAGCCGGGACAGCCCTTCTGGGGCCAACGTCCCGACTTTC. Amino acid sequence: CASRDSPSGANVPTF.

The gene calls are TRBV27 and TRBJ1-4, with TRBD1 identical over 9 bases. Trimming removed 8 bases from V and 8 bases from J; junction bases left unmatched: 24. CDR1 and CDR2 from the germline V gene are MNHEY and SMNVEV (reference sequence). The CDR3 is 19 residues long. The CDR3 here is CASYPIGGSPGQGREKLFF. The CDR3 nucleotides are TGTGCCAGCTATCCAATTGGGGGGTCGCCGGGACAGGGAAGGGAAAAACTGTTTTTT.

This chain uses TRBV28 with TRBJ2-4, with 11 nucleotides matching TRBD1. With the DNA end fitting TRBJ2-7 better, the J assignment may be wrong. Germline V gene data show CDR1 as MDHEN and CDR2 as SYDVKM. The CDR3 spans 15 residues. The CDR3 here is CASILGGQGADEQYF. In nucleotides, the CDR3 is TGTGCCAGCATCCTTGGCGGACAGGGGGCGGACGAGCAGTACTTC.

The chain is built from TRBV29-1 and TRBJ2-1; a weak D match, TRBD1 (6 bases). V dropped 8 bases and J dropped 3 bases, with 20 bases sitting between them. Germline-derived CDR1 and CDR2 are SQVTM and ANQGSEA. The CDR3 is made up of 15 amino acids. Here the CDR3 DNA reads TGCAGCAACTCCAAAGGACAGACCATCTACAATGAGCAGTTCTTC. This sequence encodes CSNSKGQTIYNEQFF.

This clonotype was observed a handful of times. The CDR3 DNA follows: TGTGCCAGCAGTACCCGGGACGGTAACTACGAGCAGTACTTC. Amino acids: CASSTRDGNYEQYF. The chain is built from TRBV6-5 and TRBJ2-7; D may match TRBD1 or TRBD2 (5 bases each). Trimming pared 5 bases from V and 3 bases from J, leaving 14 bases between. Germline V CDR1 and CDR2: MNHEY, SVGAGI. The CDR3 is 14 amino acids.

The chain employs TRBV3-1 and TRBJ2-3, with D unresolved. The CDR3 length is 15 residues. Germline V gene sequence: CDR1 LGHDT, CDR2 YNNKEL (reference sequence). V shed 4 bases and J shed 2 bases, with 13 bases lying between them. The CDR3 reads CASSPLGLLTDTQYF. The CDR3 bases are TGTGCCAGCAGCCCCCTAGGCCTACTCACAGATACGCAGTATTTT.

The J gene is TRBJ2-7, the V gene TRBV13, with 13 bases that match TRBD2. The CDR3 loop spans 18 amino acids. Unmatched junction bases numbered 10, after V lost 5 bases and J lost 0 bases. CDR1 is PRHDT and CDR2 is FYEKMQ in the germline V gene (reference sequence). The CDR3 DNA reads TGTGCCAGCAGCCCGGGGACTAGCGGGGCCTTGAGCTCCTACGAGCAGTACTTC. Translation: CASSPGTSGALSSYEQYF.

In this sample, this clonotype turned up a few times. The rearrangement joins TRBV20-1 to TRBJ2-1, with D maybe TRBD2 (6 bases). Trimming took off 4 bases at V and 0 bases at J, with 16 bases between the two ends. In germline, CDR1 is DFQATT, CDR2 SNEGSKA (reference sequence). CDR3 length: 16 amino acids. The CDR3 DNA sequence: TGCAGTGCTAACCGAGCGGGTGGGAGCTCCTACAATGAGCAGTTCTTC. Translating it yields CSANRAGGSSYNEQFF.

The chain carries TRBV12-5 and TRBJ2-1, with TRBD2 matching over 8 bases. Losses at the gene ends were 5 bases for V and 7 bases for J; bases not matched to a gene: 16. Germline V CDR1 and CDR2: LGHNT, FRNRAP. This CDR3 is 17 amino acids long. CDR3 amino acids: CASGEPVGAGAKNEQFF. The CDR3 DNA reads as TGTGCTAGTGGTGAACCGGTTGGAGCGGGAGCTAAAAATGAGCAGTTCTTC. Filled out from reference TRBV12-5 and TRBJ2-1, the complete variable domain reads DARVTQTPRHKVTEMGQEVTMRCQPILGHNTVFWYRQTMMQGLELLAYFRNRAPLDDSGMPKDRFSAEMPDATLATLKIQPSEPRDSAVYFCASGEPVGAGAKNEQFFGPGTRLTVL.

This clonotype was recorded a few times. This sequence joins TRBV20-1 and TRBJ1-5; no firm D call. Germline-derived CDR1 and CDR2 are DFQATT and SNEGSKA (reference sequence). Trimming cost V 0 bases and J 2 bases, with 11 bases left between them. CDR3 length: 15 residues. CDR3 in amino acids: CSARDLGRGNQPQHF. DNA of the CDR3: TGCAGTGCTAGAGACCTGGGGAGGGGCAATCAGCCCCAGCATTTT.

The CDR3 nucleotides are TGTGCCAGCAGCCAAGAAGGAGTAAGGGTCGTCCAAGAGACCCAGTACTTC. It encodes CASSQEGVRVVQETQYF. The chain employs TRBV14 and TRBJ2-5; D remains unclear. Germline loops: CDR1 SGHDN, CDR2 FVKESK. Trimming removed 0 bases at V and 1 base at J, with 15 bases between. This CDR3 is 17 amino acids long.

This clonotype was observed a handful of times. For the CDR3, the DNA is TGCAGTGCTAGGGCTCGCAATGAGCAGTTCTTC. This gives the protein CSARARNEQFF. The J gene is TRBJ2-1, the V gene TRBV20-1, with D unresolved. Deletions cut 3 bases from V and 6 bases from J, with 6 bases between. This CDR3 contains 11 residues. CDR1 and CDR2 (germline): DFQATT, SNEGSKA (reference sequence).

This chain connects TRBV20-1 to TRBJ2-1, with a possible D match to TRBD2 (6 bases). The CDR3 runs 14 residues. Germline V gene sequence: CDR1 DFQATT, CDR2 SNEGSKA (reference sequence). V gave up 3 bases and J gave up 3 bases, with 12 bases separating them. CDR3 nucleotides: TGCAGTGCTAGCCTTGGACTAAGCTACAATGAGCAGTTCTTC. Translation gives CSASLGLSYNEQFF.

The chain carries TRBV29-1 and TRBJ2-5, with D unresolved. V dropped 8 bases and J dropped 11 bases, with 18 bases sitting between them. Germline V gives CDR1 SQVTM, CDR2 ANQGSEA. This CDR3 region has 11 residues. CDR3 loop: CSYGFYNEQYF. The CDR3 DNA follows: TGCAGCTACGGTTTCTACAATGAGCAGTACTTC. Together with reference TRBV29-1 and TRBJ2-5, the CDR3 gives the full variable domain: SAVISQKPSRDICQRGTSLTIQCQVDSQVTMMFWYRQQPGQSLTLIATANQGSEATYESGFVIDKFPISRPNLTFSTLTVSNMSPEDSSIYLCSYGFYNEQYFGPGTRLLVL.

In nucleotides, the CDR3 is TGTGCCATCAGTCCAACGGGATACCAAGAGACCCAGTACTTC. Encoded protein: CAISPTGYQETQYF. The V call is TRBV10-3, the J call TRBJ2-5; D is perhaps TRBD2 (5 bases). The CDR3 is 14 residues long. Deletions cut 5 bases from V and 0 bases from J, with 10 bases between. Germline loops: CDR1 ENHRY, CDR2 SYGVKD.

The chain combines TRBV6-6 with TRBJ1-5; no clear D. This CDR3 is built from 13 residues. CDR1 is MNHNY, CDR2 SVGAGI, per germline (reference sequence). V lost 5 bases and J 6 bases, leaving 11 bases between the germline ends. The chain's CDR3 is CASSPSGPQPQHF. CDR3 nucleotide sequence: TGTGCCAGCAGTCCATCTGGACCTCAGCCCCAGCATTTT.

The rearrangement joins TRBV12-3 or TRBV12-4 to TRBJ2-4; TRBD1 matches 7 bases. CDR3 length equals 16 residues. V was clipped by 5 bases and J by 1 base; unmatched bases: 8. Here the CDR3 reads CASSTQGLSAKNIQYF. The CDR3 nucleotides are TGTGCCAGCAGTACACAGGGGCTCTCGGCCAAAAACATTCAGTACTTC.

This clonotype was seen a single time. V is TRBV20-1 and J is TRBJ2-7, with TRBD2 identical over 9 bases. The J call could be wrong; TRBJ2-1 is a better fit for the DNA end. This CDR3 region has 15 residues. Germline V gives CDR1 DFQATT, CDR2 SNEGSKA (reference sequence). CDR3 sequence reads: CSSLGGGRGHNEQFF. DNA of the CDR3: TGCAGTTCCCTCGGCGGCGGGAGGGGTCACAATGAGCAGTTCTTC.

The chain combines TRBV5-5 with TRBJ2-3; D not certain. V lost 4 bases and J lost 2, with 14 bases in between. The germline CDR1 and CDR2 sequences are SGHKS and YYEKEE (reference sequence). The CDR3 is made up of 15 amino acids. The CDR3 DNA reads TGTGCCAGCAGCCCGCGACACTTTCCCACAGATACGCAGTATTTT. Translation gives CASSPRHFPTDTQYF.

V is TRBV6-2 or TRBV6-3 and J is TRBJ1-5, with unresolved D. With 2 bases removed from V and 1 base from J, the gap between germline ends came to 9 bases. The CDR3 has 15 amino acids. Germline V lookup: CDR1 MNHEY, CDR2 SVGEGT. The CDR3 nucleotides are TGTGCCAGCAGTTACAAGAGCGGGAGCAATCAGCCCCAGCATTTT. Translating it yields CASSYKSGSNQPQHF.

In its sample, this clonotype was seen a few times. The chain combines TRBV7-8 with TRBJ2-5, with D possibly matching TRBD2 (6 bases). Per germline, CDR1 SGHVS and CDR2 FQNEAQ. With 1 base removed from V and 5 bases from J, the gap between germline ends came to 14 bases. This CDR3 contains 15 residues. Written as DNA, the CDR3 is TGTGCCAGCAGCTTAGAGACGGGAGCTGCGGAGACCCAGTACTTC. Its translation: CASSLETGAAETQYF.

The rearrangement uses TRBV29-1 and TRBJ1-2, with 11 nucleotides matching TRBD1. Trimming took 6 bases from V and 5 from J; bases not matched to a gene: 5. The CDR3 covers 13 residues. The germline V gene has CDR1 SQVTM and CDR2 ANQGSEA. CDR3 bases: TGCAGCGTGAGTGGGACAGGGGGATATGGCTACACCTTC. Translating it yields CSVSGTGGYGYTF.

The chain employs TRBV6-6 and TRBJ2-5; maybe TRBD1 (5 bases). The J call could be wrong; TRBJ2-7 is a better fit for the DNA end. Looked up from germline, CDR1 is MNHNY and CDR2 is SVGAGI (reference sequence). The CDR3 totals 15 residues. CDR3 DNA sequence: TGTGCCAGCAGTTACCATAGTCAGGGTGGGTACGAGCAGTACTTC. As protein: CASSYHSQGGYEQYF.

In DNA, the CDR3 is TGTGCCAGCAGCCAAGATCTTGGAGGAGCCGGGGCCAACGTCCTGACTTTC. This encodes CASSQDLGGAGANVLTF. The chain employs TRBV3-1 and TRBJ2-6; D is possibly TRBD2 (5 bases). The CDR3 totals 17 residues. Trimming pared 0 bases from V and 4 bases from J, leaving 13 bases between. Germline CDR1 and CDR2: LGHDT and YNNKEL (reference sequence).

This clonotype was counted a few times. The V gene is TRBV9, the J gene TRBJ1-1; D not certain. CDR1 and CDR2 from the germline V gene are SGDLS and YYNGEE. This CDR3 has 15 amino acids. With 0 bases removed from V and 1 base from J, the gap between germline ends came to 10 bases. CDR3 nucleotides: TGTGCCAGCAGCGTAGGCCGGGGAAGGAACACTGAAGCTTTCTTT. Protein sequence: CASSVGRGRNTEAFF.

The chain combines TRBV6-5 with TRBJ2-5; the D is unclear. The CDR3 contains 14 residues. The germline gives CDR1 MNHEY, CDR2 SVGAGI. V lost 6 bases to trimming and J lost 13 bases, with 24 bases between them. The CDR3 DNA reads TGTGCCAGCAGCGACTCCCCCCAGTTACGAGCCTCGTACTTC. Translating it yields CASSDSPQLRASYF.

In DNA, the CDR3 is TGTGCCTGGAGTTTGCGGACAGGGTCAGTTACGCAGTATTTT. Protein product: CAWSLRTGSVTQYF. V and J are TRBV30 and TRBJ2-3, with TRBD1 matching 8 bases. The CDR3 has 14 residues. The V segment lost 2 bases and the J segment 8 bases; nucleotides outside the gene matches: 9. In germline, CDR1 is GTSNPN, CDR2 SVGIG (reference sequence). Based on the CDR3 plus reference TRBV30 and TRBJ2-3, the full variable domain is SQTIHQWPATLVQPVGSPLSLECTVEGTSNPNLYWYRQAAGRGLQLLFYSVGIGQISSEVPQNLSASRPQDRQFILSSKKLLLSDSGFYLCAWSLRTGSVTQYFGPGTRLTVL.

The V call is TRBV14, the J call TRBJ2-7; TRBD1 aligns across 7 bases. Trimming cost V 3 bases and J 5 bases; bases outside gene matches: 7. CDR1 SGHDN and CDR2 FVKESK come from the germline V gene. This CDR3 spans 14 amino acids. The CDR3 reads CASSHLTGFNEQYF. In nucleotides, the CDR3 is TGTGCCAGCAGCCACTTGACAGGGTTCAACGAGCAGTACTTC.

The rearrangement uses TRBV18 and TRBJ2-7; TRBD1 might be the D (5 bases). Per germline, CDR1 KGHSH and CDR2 LQKENI. This CDR3 contains 15 residues. The V end lost 4 bases, the J end lost 2 bases, and 15 bases lay between the germline ends. CDR3 region: CASSLTQASPYEQYF. DNA for the CDR3: TGTGCCAGCTCACTGACACAGGCCTCCCCCTACGAGCAGTACTTC. The full variable domain, its missing parts supplied by reference TRBV18 and TRBJ2-7, is NAGVMQNPRHLVRRRGQEARLRCSPMKGHSHVYWYRQLPEEGLKFMVYLQKENIIDESGMPKERFSAEFPKEGPSILRIQQVVRGDSAAYFCASSLTQASPYEQYFGPGTRLTVT.

This clonotype turned up a few times. This chain joins TRBV2 and TRBJ1-1; TRBD1 matches 8 bases. J was trimmed by 8 bases and V by 1 base; bases with no gene match: 0. In germline, CDR1 is SNHLY, CDR2 FYNNEI. The CDR3 runs 12 residues. CDR3: CASSEGTGEAFF. CDR3 nucleotide sequence: TGTGCCAGCAGTGAAGGGACAGGGGAAGCTTTCTTT.